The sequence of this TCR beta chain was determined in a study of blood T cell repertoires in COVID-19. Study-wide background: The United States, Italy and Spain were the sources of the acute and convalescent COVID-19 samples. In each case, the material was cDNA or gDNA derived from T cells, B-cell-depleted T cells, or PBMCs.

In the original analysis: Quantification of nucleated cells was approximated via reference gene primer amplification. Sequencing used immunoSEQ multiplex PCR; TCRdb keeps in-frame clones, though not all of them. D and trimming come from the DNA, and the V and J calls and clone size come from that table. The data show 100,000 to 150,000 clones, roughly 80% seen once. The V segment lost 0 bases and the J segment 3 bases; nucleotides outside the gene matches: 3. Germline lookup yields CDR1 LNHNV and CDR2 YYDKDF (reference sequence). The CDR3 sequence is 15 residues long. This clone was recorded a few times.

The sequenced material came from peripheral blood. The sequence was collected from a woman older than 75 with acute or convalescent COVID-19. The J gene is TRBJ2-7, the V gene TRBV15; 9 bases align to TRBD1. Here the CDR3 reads CATSRDRGQGYEQYF. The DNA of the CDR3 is TGTGCCACCAGCAGAGATAGGGGACAGGGCTACGAGCAGTACTTC.